The 32 T cell receptor beta chains reported below all come from one sample, sequenced in a study of T cell responses to AZD1222 COVID-19 vaccine. Some clones are missing from TCRdb's copy, which holds only in-frame ones; the method was immunoSEQ multiplex PCR. The data contain about 150,000 clones, approximately 88% of them seen just once; the ten biggest clones take up less than 2.5%. Sequenced material: peripheral blood, taken on day 0 of AZD1222 vaccination. Receptors originate from an adult in good health.

The CDR3 sequence is CASSYTSQGGAHGYTF. The CDR3 DNA sequence: TGTGCCAGCAGTTACACTTCTCAGGGCGGGGCCCATGGCTACACCTTC. The V gene is TRBV6-5, the J gene TRBJ1-2; TRBD1 is a possible D gene (5 bases). V gave up 2 bases and J gave up 6 bases, with 19 bases separating them. Germline-derived CDR1 and CDR2 are MNHEY and SVGAGI. This CDR3 is 16 amino acids long.

This rearrangement joins TRBV7-3 to TRBJ1-1, with D possibly TRBD1 on 6 matching bases. Germline CDR1 SGHTA, CDR2 FQGTGA. V lost 5 bases, J lost 4 bases, and 17 bases lay in between. The CDR3 contains 15 residues. CDR3 in amino acids: CASSPGGGQVTEAFF. The CDR3, as DNA: TGTGCCAGCAGCCCGGGAGGGGGGCAGGTCACTGAAGCTTTCTTT.

The gene calls are TRBV6-5 and TRBJ2-3; the match to TRBD1 covers 8 bases. The CDR3 covers 16 residues. With 0 bases clipped from V and 6 bases from J, the junction kept 8 bases outside the gene matches. Germline-derived CDR1 and CDR2 are MNHEY and SVGAGI. CDR3 DNA: TGTGCCAGCAGTTACTCGTTCCCCGGGACAGGCGATACGCAGTATTTT. The encoded protein is CASSYSFPGTGDTQYF.

The CDR3 is CASSFTTGSVGEQYF. CDR3 in DNA: TGTGCCAGCAGCTTCACCACAGGGTCAGTGGGCGAGCAGTACTTC. The V call is TRBV7-9, the J call TRBJ2-7; perhaps TRBD1 as D (6 bases). The CDR3 consists of 15 residues. Germline CDR1 SEHNR, CDR2 FQNEAQ (reference sequence). Deletions cut 3 bases from V and 6 bases from J, with 18 bases between. Filled out from reference TRBV7-9 and TRBJ2-7, the complete variable domain reads DTGVSQNPRHKITKRGQNVTFRCDPISEHNRLYWYRQTLGQGPEFLTYFQNEAQLEKSRLLSDRFSAERPKGSFSTLEIQRTEQGDSAMYLCASSFTTGSVGEQYFGPGTRLTVT.

In its sample, this clone was seen once. The chain carries TRBV19 and TRBJ1-5; D call uncertain. The CDR3 runs 13 residues. The germline gives CDR1 LNHDA, CDR2 SQIVND (reference sequence). Trimming removed 5 bases from V and 6 bases from J, with 11 bases in between. CDR3 region: CASSGGVAQPQHF. In DNA, the CDR3 is TGTGCCAGTAGTGGCGGGGTAGCTCAGCCCCAGCATTTT.

The V call is TRBV7-8, the J call TRBJ2-2, with D perhaps assigned TRBD1 or TRBD2 (5 bases each). The CDR3 is 16 residues long. Germline CDR1 and CDR2: SGHVS and FQNEAQ. The V gene lost 1 base and the J gene lost 4 bases, with 13 bases spanning the gap. The CDR3 nucleotides are TGTGCCAGCAGCTTAGTGAGGGGATACGGCACCGGGGAGCTGTTTTTT. It specifies CASSLVRGYGTGELFF.

The CDR3 loop reads CASSGVRATEAFF. The CDR3 DNA sequence: TGTGCCAGCAGTGGAGTAAGGGCCACTGAAGCTTTCTTT. This chain uses TRBV12-3 or TRBV12-4 with TRBJ1-1; the D is unclear. Trimming shortened V by 5 bases and J by 4 bases, and 11 bases separated the two germline ends. The length of the CDR3 is 13 residues.

The gene calls are TRBV19 and TRBJ1-2, with D uncertain. Germline CDR1 LNHDA, CDR2 SQIVND (reference sequence). The V and J ends lost 6 bases and 8 bases respectively, with 22 bases between them. CDR3 size: 15 residues. Here the CDR3 reads CASSSYPILPSGYTF. The CDR3 DNA follows: TGTGCCAGTAGCAGTTACCCAATTCTTCCGTCCGGCTACACCTTC.

The CDR3: CASSPRDSGGGEQYF. As DNA, the CDR3 is TGTGCCAGCTCACCCCGGGACAGTGGCGGGGGAGAGCAGTACTTC. The chain links TRBV18 to TRBJ2-7; possibly TRBD1 or TRBD2 for D (7 bases each). The V end lost 3 bases, the J end lost 7 bases, and 19 bases lay between the germline ends. Germline CDR1 reads KGHSH; CDR2 reads LQKENI. This CDR3 is 15 amino acids long.

This clone showed up just a few times. The V call is TRBV19, the J call TRBJ1-5; D gene unclear. The V gene's germline CDR1 is LNHDA and CDR2 SQIVND (reference sequence). The V end lost 7 bases, the J end lost 3 bases, and 13 bases lay between the germline ends. This CDR3 contains 14 residues. The CDR3 region has the DNA TGTGCCAGTAAACTTCCCGGGAACAATCAGCCCCAGCATTTT. Translated: CASKLPGNNQPQHF.

V and J are TRBV30 and TRBJ2-7; 13 positions match TRBD2. Germline V gene data show CDR1 as GTSNPN and CDR2 as SVGIG (reference sequence). The V gene end was trimmed by 5 bases and the J gene end by 6 bases; junction bases not matched to a gene: 7. This CDR3 region has 14 residues. CDR3 sequence (DNA): TGTGCCTGGGCAGGACTAGCGGGAGTGGGCGAGCAGTACTTC. Translated: CAWAGLAGVGEQYF.

The chain has TRBV19 and TRBJ1-1; D is unclear. Germline V lookup: CDR1 LNHDA, CDR2 SQIVND (reference sequence). CDR3 length equals 14 residues. V shed 3 bases and J shed 2 bases, with 10 bases lying between them. The CDR3 nucleotides read TGTGCCAGTAGTATTGCGGCAGGAAACACTGAAGCTTTCTTT. It encodes CASSIAAGNTEAFF.

A word on this clone: Germline and junction disagree at one end, which may indicate a read error. This chain joins TRBV11-2 and TRBJ1-1; D is unclear. Germline CDR1 SGHAT, CDR2 FQNNGV. The CDR3 extends over 13 amino acids. The DNA of the CDR3 is TGTGCCAGCAGCCTAGATGGAGGCCTAGCAGCTTTCTTT. This codes for CASSLDGGLAAFF.

The J gene is TRBJ2-1, the V gene TRBV4-1; perhaps D is TRBD1 or TRBD2 (6 bases each). This CDR3 comprises 15 residues. Trimming removed 0 bases from V and 5 bases from J, with 11 bases in between. Germline CDR1 is MGHRA and CDR2 is YSYEKL. CDR3 sequence reads: CASSQDGGPDNEQFF. CDR3 coding DNA: TGCGCCAGCAGCCAAGATGGGGGGCCCGACAATGAGCAGTTCTTC.

The chain carries TRBV3-1 (or the pseudogene TRBV3-2) and TRBJ2-5; a weak D match, TRBD2 (5 bases). The CDR3 is 18 residues long. V was cut by 4 bases and J by 5 bases, with 26 bases left in between. Germline loops: CDR1 LGHDT, CDR2 YNNKEL (reference sequence). The CDR3 sequence is CASSLAFPTGIRGETQYF. CDR3 DNA sequence: TGTGCCAGCAGCCTGGCCTTTCCAACCGGGATCCGAGGGGAGACCCAGTACTTC.

The chain has TRBV10-3 and TRBJ1-1; D is unclear. The CDR3 loop spans 13 amino acids. Germline-derived CDR1 and CDR2 are ENHRY and SYGVKD. Trimming took 0 bases from V and 0 from J, leaving 2 bases between them. CDR3 residues: CAISESVNTEAFF. CDR3 coding DNA: TGTGCCATCAGTGAGTCGGTGAACACTGAAGCTTTCTTT.

J is TRBJ2-7 and V is TRBV11-3; TRBD1 matches 8 bases. This CDR3 is 13 amino acids long. J gave up 6 bases and V 5 bases, and 6 bases lay outside the gene matches. Germline V gene lookup returns CDR1 SGHNT and CDR2 YENEEA. As DNA, the CDR3 is TGTGCCAGCAGCCACAGACAGGGGTTCGAGCAGTACTTC. Its translation is CASSHRQGFEQYF.

This rearrangement joins TRBV7-2 to TRBJ1-4; unclear D gene. Germline V gives CDR1 SGHTA, CDR2 FQGNSA. The CDR3 is 15 amino acids. Deletions cut 1 base from V and 7 bases from J, with 13 bases between. In DNA, the CDR3 is TGTGCCAGCAGCTTAGTAGGAGGCCAGGCTGAAAAACTGTTTTTT. This gives the protein CASSLVGGQAEKLFF.

The V gene is TRBV27, the J gene TRBJ2-1; 8 nucleotides line up with TRBD1. The CDR3 has 17 residues. From germline, CDR1 is MNHEY and CDR2 SMNVEV (reference sequence). J lost 6 bases, V lost 7 bases, and 17 bases had no gene match. CDR3 nucleotides: TGTGCCAGCATACTCTTTAGGACAGGGACCCTACTCAATGAGCAGTTCTTC. As protein: CASILFRTGTLLNEQFF.

The rearrangement joins TRBV5-4 to TRBJ2-3; possible D gene TRBD1, 6 bases. The V and J ends lost 3 bases and 5 bases respectively, with 7 bases between them. Germline assignment: CDR1 SGHNT and CDR2 YYREEE (reference sequence). The CDR3 sequence is 12 residues long. The CDR3 coding sequence is TGTGCCAGCAGCTCGGACAGAGATACGCAGTATTTT. Translated, it gives CASSSDRDTQYF.

The chain has TRBV6-6 and TRBJ2-5, with D unresolved. V lost 2 bases and J lost 4, with 8 bases in between. Germline V lookup: CDR1 MNHNY, CDR2 SVGAGI (reference sequence). The CDR3 extends over 13 amino acids. The CDR3 nucleotides read TGTGCCAGCAGTTACAGGGAAGTAGAGACCCAGTACTTC. This encodes CASSYREVETQYF.

The chain couples TRBV6-5 to TRBJ2-7, with 9 bases identical to TRBD2. Trimming at V came to 7 bases and at J to 1 base, leaving 2 bases not matched to a gene. CDR3 length: 13 amino acids. Germline assignment: CDR1 MNHEY and CDR2 SVGAGI. CDR3 in amino acids: CASTLAGSYEQYF. The CDR3 nucleotides read TGTGCCAGCACTCTAGCGGGGTCCTACGAGCAGTACTTC.

The chain combines TRBV19 with TRBJ2-3, with D possibly being TRBD1 (5 bases). V was cut by 5 bases and J by 6 bases, with 18 bases left in between. CDR1 and CDR2 from the germline V gene are LNHDA and SQIVND (reference sequence). The CDR3 contains 15 residues. The CDR3: CASSPQSQGTDTQYF. CDR3 DNA sequence: TGTGCCAGTAGTCCCCAGTCGCAGGGAACGGATACGCAGTATTTT. Using reference TRBV19 and TRBJ2-3 for the parts outside the CDR3, the full variable domain is DGGITQSPKYLFRKEGQNVTLSCEQNLNHDAMYWYRQDPGQGLRLIYYSQIVNDFQKGDIAEGYSVSREKKESFPLTVTSAQKNPTAFYLCASSPQSQGTDTQYFGPGTRLTVL.

J is TRBJ2-7 and V is TRBV30; perhaps TRBD2 as D (6 bases). Trimming took 1 base from V and 4 from J, leaving 23 bases between them. Germline CDR1 and CDR2: GTSNPN and SVGIG (reference sequence). The CDR3 runs to 17 residues. DNA of the CDR3: TGTGCCTGGAGTGGACGTGGTGGGGGGACTGGATCTTACGAGCAGTACTTC. This translates into CAWSGRGGGTGSYEQYF.

This clone was observed once. The V call is TRBV11-3, the J call TRBJ2-1; 8 bases agree with TRBD2. Germline assignment: CDR1 SGHNT and CDR2 YENEEA. The trim removed 5 bases at V and 1 base at J, leaving 1 base unmatched. The CDR3 loop spans 14 amino acids. CDR3 in amino acids: CASSPSGSYNEQFF. In DNA form, the CDR3 reads TGTGCCAGCAGCCCTAGCGGGTCCTACAATGAGCAGTTCTTC.

CDR3 nucleotides: TGTGCCAGCAGCCCTAGTTGGTTCGGGGAGCTGTTTTTT. As protein: CASSPSWFGELFF. V and J are TRBV5-5 and TRBJ2-2; no clear D gene. CDR3 size: 13 residues. CDR1 is SGHKS, CDR2 YYEKEE, per germline (reference sequence). V was shortened by 4 bases and J by 7 bases, with 11 bases between the two germline ends.

The chain links TRBV28 to TRBJ2-7, with a tentative D call TRBD2 (8 bases). Germline V lookup: CDR1 MDHEN, CDR2 SYDVKM. The V end lost 5 bases, the J end lost 5 bases, and 19 bases lay between the germline ends. The CDR3 loop spans 15 amino acids. CDR3: CASSPGGTRYHEQYF. CDR3 in DNA: TGTGCCAGCAGTCCAGGGGGGACTAGATACCACGAGCAGTACTTC.

This clone has just one count. CDR3 loop: CASSYTGPGNTIYF. CDR3 sequence (DNA): TGTGCCAGCAGTTATACAGGGCCTGGAAACACCATATATTTT. This chain links TRBV6-5 with TRBJ1-3; perhaps TRBD1 as D (6 bases). The V gene lost 3 bases and the J gene lost 2 bases, with 8 bases spanning the gap. The CDR3 runs to 14 residues. Germline V gene sequence: CDR1 MNHEY, CDR2 SVGAGI.

V and J are TRBV30 and TRBJ1-2; 7 positions match TRBD1. With V trimmed by 4 bases and J by 6 bases, 17 bases remained unmatched. This CDR3 is built from 16 residues. From germline, CDR1 is GTSNPN and CDR2 SVGIG (reference sequence). The CDR3 region is CAWTLSPTRGKHGYTF. DNA of the CDR3: TGTGCCTGGACTCTTTCACCGACCAGGGGGAAGCATGGCTACACCTTC.

The chain couples TRBV6-6 to TRBJ1-2; no firm D call. V was clipped by 2 bases and J by 10 bases, with 8 bases between them. This CDR3 region has 11 residues. CDR1 and CDR2 (germline): MNHNY, SVGAGI (reference sequence). CDR3 in amino acids: CASSYGEVYTF. As DNA, the CDR3 is TGTGCCAGCAGTTACGGAGAAGTCTACACCTTC.

The sample holds one count of this clone. V usage is TRBV14 and J usage is TRBJ1-1; D possibly corresponds to TRBD1 (6 bases). Germline V lookup: CDR1 SGHDN, CDR2 FVKESK. The germline V and J ends were trimmed by 0 bases and 4 bases, with 15 bases remaining between them. CDR3 length equals 16 residues. CDR3 bases: TGTGCCAGCAGCCAAGATTGGGCAGGGGTAGGCACTGAAGCTTTCTTT. This translates into CASSQDWAGVGTEAFF.

The CDR3 spells CASSRNRGRIVNYGYTF. CDR3 in DNA: TGTGCCAGCAGTAGAAACAGGGGGCGGATAGTGAACTATGGCTACACCTTC. The chain couples TRBV6-2 or TRBV6-3 to TRBJ1-2, with TRBD1 identical over 9 bases. Unmatched junction bases numbered 12, after V lost 5 bases and J lost 2 bases. CDR1 MNHEY and CDR2 SVGEGT come from the germline V gene. This CDR3 spans 17 amino acids.